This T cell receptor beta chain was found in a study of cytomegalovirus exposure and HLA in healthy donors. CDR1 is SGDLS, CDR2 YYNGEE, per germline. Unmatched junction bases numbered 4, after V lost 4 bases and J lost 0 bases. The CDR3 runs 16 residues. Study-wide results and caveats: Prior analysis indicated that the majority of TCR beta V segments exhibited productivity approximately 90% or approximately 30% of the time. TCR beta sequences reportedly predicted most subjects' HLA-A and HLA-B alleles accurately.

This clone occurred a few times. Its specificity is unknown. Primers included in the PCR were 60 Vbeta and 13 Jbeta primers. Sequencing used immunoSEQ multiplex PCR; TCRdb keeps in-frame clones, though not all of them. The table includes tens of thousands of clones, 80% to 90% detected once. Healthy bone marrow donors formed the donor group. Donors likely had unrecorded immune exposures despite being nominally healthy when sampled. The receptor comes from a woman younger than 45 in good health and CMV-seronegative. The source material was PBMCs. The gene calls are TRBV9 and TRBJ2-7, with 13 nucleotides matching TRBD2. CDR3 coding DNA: TGTGCCAGCAGCCCAACTAGCGGGAGGGACTCCTACGAGCAGTACTTC. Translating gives CASSPTSGRDSYEQYF.